Presented here are 10 T cell receptor beta chains from one specimen sequenced in a study of type 1 regulatory T cells. Which antigens these TCRs recognize remains unknown. TCRdb re-analysed the reads in MiXCR, keeping a single row per CDR3 protein. The data contain 55,000 to 65,000 distinct CDR3 sequences, roughly two thirds of them singletons. The sequencing sample was made of cultured non-Tr1 T cells, either the whole culture or a sorted T cell fraction (not recorded which). The origin of the receptors is a human donor in good health.

V is TRBV28 and J is TRBJ2-7; 8 nucleotides agree with TRBD2. This CDR3 is built from 13 residues. V trimming: 3 bases; J trimming: 13 bases; junction bases outside the gene matches: 11. Germline V CDR1 and CDR2: MDHEN, SYDVKM. The CDR3 here is CASSLGGAGRGYF. DNA for the CDR3: TGTGCCAGCAGTTTGGGGGGTGCCGGGAGGGGATACTTC.

A word on this clonotype: This clone may be a read error of a much larger clone one base away. The chain links TRBV28 to TRBJ2-2; the D is unclear. CDR3 length: 11 residues. Trimming pared 7 bases from V and 5 bases from J, leaving 5 bases between. Germline V gene data show CDR1 as MDHEN and CDR2 as SYDVKM. In nucleotides, the CDR3 is TGTGCCAGCAATTTGACCGGGGAGCTGTTTTTT. This encodes CASNLTGELFF.

This CDR3 reads CASSLRGGPQYF. CDR3 bases: TGTGCCAGCAGTCTAAGAGGGGGGCCGCAGTATTTT. The V and J genes are TRBV7-2 and TRBJ2-3; TRBD1 or TRBD2 may be the D gene (6 bases each). Trimming pared 6 bases from V and 10 bases from J, leaving 14 bases between. The CDR3 consists of 12 residues. The germline CDR1 and CDR2 sequences are SGHTA and FQGNSA.

The rearrangement uses TRBV7-2 and TRBJ2-3; D gene ambiguous. CDR3 length: 13 amino acids. Germline V gene lookup returns CDR1 SGHTA and CDR2 FQGNSA. V lost 1 base, J lost 2 bases, and 4 bases lay in between. The CDR3 DNA reads as TGTGCCAGCAGCTTAGAGTCCACAGATACGCAGTATTTT. Translation: CASSLESTDTQYF.

The chain has TRBV12-3 or TRBV12-4 and TRBJ2-6, with 9 nucleotides matching TRBD1. V shed 4 bases and J 0 bases; nucleotides not matched to a gene: 4. CDR3 length: 17 amino acids. For the CDR3, the DNA is TGTGCCAGCAGTTCCCCGACAGGGGGCTCTGGGGCCAACGTCCTGACTTTC. Its protein product is CASSSPTGGSGANVLTF.

The chain links TRBV28 to TRBJ1-1; D is unresolved. V shed 7 bases and J shed 5 bases, with 17 bases lying between them. Germline-derived CDR1 and CDR2 are MDHEN and SYDVKM. This CDR3 region has 14 residues. The CDR3 spells CASTPSERRTEAFF. CDR3 in DNA: TGTGCCAGCACTCCCTCCGAGAGGAGAACTGAAGCTTTCTTT.

Judged by abundance, this clonotype is medium-sized. This chain uses TRBV4-3 with TRBJ1-2, with D possibly being TRBD1 (5 bases). V was shortened by 1 base and J by 0 bases, with 9 bases between the two germline ends. The CDR3 extends over 15 amino acids. Germline CDR1 and CDR2: LGHNA and YSLEER. The CDR3 sequence is CASSQVDTSNYGYTF. DNA of the CDR3: TGCGCCAGCAGCCAAGTGGACACCTCTAACTATGGCTACACCTTC.

This clonotype is categorized as medium-sized. The rearrangement uses TRBV4-1 and TRBJ2-4; 10 bases map to TRBD2. The CDR3 spans 18 residues. With V trimmed by 0 bases and J by 0 bases, 5 bases remained unmatched. Germline assignment: CDR1 MGHRA and CDR2 YSYEKL. The CDR3 DNA follows: TGCGCCAGCAGCCAAGAAGCTAGCGGGAGAGTAGCCAAAAACATTCAGTACTTC. Protein sequence: CASSQEASGRVAKNIQYF.

The chain combines TRBV5-1 with TRBJ2-5; TRBD1 is a possible D gene (5 bases). Germline values: CDR1 SGHRS, CDR2 YFSETQ. V dropped 1 base and J dropped 3 bases, with 13 bases sitting between them. The CDR3 is 15 amino acids. The DNA for the CDR3 is TGCGCCAGCAGCTTGACGGCAGGGAATGAAGAGACCCAGTACTTC. Protein sequence: CASSLTAGNEETQYF.

The chain couples TRBV19 to TRBJ1-2; 7 positions agree with TRBD1. This CDR3 spans 14 amino acids. CDR1 and CDR2 from the germline V gene are LNHDA and SQIVND (reference sequence). The V gene end was trimmed by 4 bases and the J gene end by 2 bases; junction bases not matched to a gene: 4. In DNA, the CDR3 is TGTGCCAGTAGTACGACAGGGAACAACTATGGCTACACCTTC. Protein: CASSTTGNNYGYTF.